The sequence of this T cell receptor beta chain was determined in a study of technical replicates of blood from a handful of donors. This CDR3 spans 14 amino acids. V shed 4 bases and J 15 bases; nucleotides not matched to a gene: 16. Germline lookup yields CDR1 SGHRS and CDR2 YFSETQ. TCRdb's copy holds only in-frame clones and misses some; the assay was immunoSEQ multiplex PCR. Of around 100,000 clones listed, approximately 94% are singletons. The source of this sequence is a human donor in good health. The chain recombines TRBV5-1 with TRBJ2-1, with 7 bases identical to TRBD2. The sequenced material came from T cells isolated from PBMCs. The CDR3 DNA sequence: TGCGCCAGCAGCCCGGGAGGTACCGGGCCGCATTGGTTCTTC. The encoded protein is CASSPGGTGPHWFF.